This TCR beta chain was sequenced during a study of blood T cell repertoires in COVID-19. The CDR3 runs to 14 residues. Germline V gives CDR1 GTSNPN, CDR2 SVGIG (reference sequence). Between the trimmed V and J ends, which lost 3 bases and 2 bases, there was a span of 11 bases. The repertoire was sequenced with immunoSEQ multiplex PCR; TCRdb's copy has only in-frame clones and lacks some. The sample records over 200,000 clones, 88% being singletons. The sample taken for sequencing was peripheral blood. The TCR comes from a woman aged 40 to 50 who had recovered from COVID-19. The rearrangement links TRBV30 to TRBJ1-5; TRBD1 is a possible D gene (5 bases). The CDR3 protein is CAWSARQRNQPQHF. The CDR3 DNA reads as TGTGCCTGGAGCGCACGACAGCGCAATCAGCCCCAGCATTTT.